Below, 25 T cell receptor beta chains from the same sample are listed, as sequenced in a study of cytomegalovirus exposure and HLA in healthy donors (dated by TCRdb to about 2017). Libraries came from the immunoSEQ multiplex PCR assay. For the multiplex PCR, a mixture combining 60 forward primers for TCR Vbeta segments and 13 reverse primers for TCR Jbeta segments was used. TCRdb stores this immuneACCESS table with in-frame sequences only. Part of the clones is absent; in the studies checked, under half of the shortfall reflects unresolved V genes, and no reason is known for the rest. This sample has about 180,000 clones in its table, and 76% of those were observed once. Together, the top ten hold about 2.5% of the sample. The sequenced sample consisted of PBMCs. The receptors were gathered from a woman in her 30s in good health and CMV-seropositive.

The V and J genes are TRBV14 and TRBJ2-1; the match to TRBD2 covers 11 bases. J lost 7 bases, V lost 4 bases, and 9 bases had no gene match. There are 16 residues in the CDR3. Germline lookup yields CDR1 SGHDN and CDR2 FVKESK. The CDR3 coding sequence is TGTGCCAGCAGCCCTCACAAGGGACTAGCGGCAAATGAGCAGTTCTTC. This codes for CASSPHKGLAANEQFF.

The chain joins TRBV15 to TRBJ1-4; D call uncertain. V was clipped by 5 bases and J by 7 bases, with 14 bases between them. CDR1 and CDR2 (germline): LNHNV, YYDKDF (reference sequence). The CDR3 is 14 amino acids. CDR3 coding DNA: TGTGCCACCAGCTCAACCCGGGGTGGTGAAAAACTGTTTTTT. Its protein product is CATSSTRGGEKLFF.

This clone was found a few times. The chain is built from TRBV5-1 and TRBJ1-3, with a possible D match to TRBD1 (5 bases). The CDR3 is 14 amino acids. Between the trimmed V and J ends, which lost 0 bases and 1 base, there was a span of 5 bases. Germline V gene sequence: CDR1 SGHRS, CDR2 YFSETQ. The CDR3 DNA is TGCGCCAGCAGCTTGGGACAGTCTGGAAACACCATATATTTT. Translated: CASSLGQSGNTIYF.

The V and J genes are TRBV19 and TRBJ2-5; the match to TRBD2 covers 8 bases. The germline gives CDR1 LNHDA, CDR2 SQIVND (reference sequence). CDR3 length equals 16 residues. V shed 8 bases, J shed 10 bases, and the junction held 21 bases outside the gene matches. CDR3 DNA sequence: TGTGCCAGTGCTTCCCCTACTAGCGGCCGGCGGGGGGACCAGTACTTC. Its translation: CASASPTSGRRGDQYF.

This chain uses TRBV4-3 with TRBJ2-5; maybe TRBD2 (6 bases). CDR1 and CDR2 from the germline V gene are LGHNA and YSLEER. The CDR3 runs 15 residues. V lost 0 bases to trimming and J lost 3 bases, with 11 bases between them. This chain's CDR3 is CASSQDRRGEETQYF. The CDR3 nucleotides read TGCGCCAGCAGCCAAGATCGGAGGGGCGAAGAGACCCAGTACTTC.

The CDR3 region is CASSPQGLQETQYF. In DNA, the CDR3 is TGTGCCAGCAGCCCCCAAGGACTGCAAGAGACCCAGTACTTC. This sequence joins TRBV14 and TRBJ2-5; TRBD2 is a possible D gene (5 bases). Trimming left V 4 bases short and J 2 bases short, with 11 bases between. Germline CDR1 and CDR2: SGHDN and FVKESK. The CDR3 length is 14 residues.

This clone was observed once. The CDR3 region is CASSEQDYSYEQYF. The CDR3 DNA is TGTGCCAGCAGTGAACAGGATTACTCCTACGAGCAGTACTTC. This chain connects TRBV25-1 to TRBJ2-5; D is uncertain. TRBJ2-7 explains the end of the DNA better; the J call may be wrong. CDR3 length equals 14 residues. Germline-derived CDR1 and CDR2 are MGHDK and SYGVNS.

The chain links TRBV7-9 to TRBJ2-5, with D unresolved. V lost 4 bases and J lost 5, with 14 bases in between. Germline V CDR1 and CDR2: SEHNR, FQNEAQ (reference sequence). The CDR3 extends over 14 amino acids. CDR3 sequence reads: CASSSNDITETQYF. CDR3 in DNA: TGTGCCAGCAGCTCCAACGACATTACGGAGACCCAGTACTTC.

This clone occurred a few times. This chain connects TRBV6-6 to TRBJ2-7; 10 nucleotides line up with TRBD1. Per germline, CDR1 MNHNY and CDR2 SVGAGI (reference sequence). The V gene end was trimmed by 0 bases and the J gene end by 7 bases; junction bases not matched to a gene: 3. The length of the CDR3 is 14 residues. The CDR3 DNA follows: TGTGCCAGCAGTTACTCGGGGACAGGGGCTGAGCAGTACTTC. It encodes CASSYSGTGAEQYF.

The CDR3 DNA reads as TGCGCCAGCAGTGAGTCGGAGGGTCGGGGGGCGAGCTCCTACAATGAGCAGTTCTTC. Residues: CASSESEGRGASSYNEQFF. The chain is built from TRBV10-1 and TRBJ2-1, with D possibly TRBD2 on 7 matching bases. CDR3 size: 19 residues. Trimming took 0 bases from V and 0 from J, leaving 18 bases between them. Looked up from germline, CDR1 is WNHNN and CDR2 is SYGVQD (reference sequence).

The CDR3 DNA sequence: TGTGCCAGCAGTCCCCCAGGGAGGGAACAAGAGACCCAGTACTTC. It encodes CASSPPGREQETQYF. The rearrangement links TRBV6-5 to TRBJ2-5; 7 nucleotides align to TRBD2. Germline CDR1 and CDR2: MNHEY and SVGAGI. V trimming: 5 bases; J trimming: 2 bases; junction bases outside the gene matches: 8. CDR3 length: 15 amino acids.

The chain joins TRBV6-5 to TRBJ2-1; 7 bases align to TRBD2. This CDR3 has 15 residues. Germline V lookup: CDR1 MNHEY, CDR2 SVGAGI. Trimming at V came to 0 bases and at J to 7 bases, leaving 6 bases not matched to a gene. This chain's CDR3 is CASSYSTRGGNEQFF. CDR3 in DNA: TGTGCCAGCAGTTACTCGACAAGGGGAGGGAATGAGCAGTTCTTC.

This chain uses TRBV2 with TRBJ2-5; TRBD2 might be the D (6 bases). The germline gives CDR1 SNHLY, CDR2 FYNNEI. CDR3 length equals 13 residues. Trimming left V 5 bases short and J 4 bases short, with 11 bases between. In DNA form, the CDR3 reads TGTGCCAGCAGTAGACTCGGGGGAGAGACCCAGTACTTC. It is translated as CASSRLGGETQYF.

This chain joins TRBV9 and TRBJ1-4; D perhaps matches TRBD1 (6 bases). The V end was cut by 0 bases, the J end by 3 bases, with 12 bases between. CDR3 size: 16 residues. CDR1 and CDR2 (germline): SGDLS, YYNGEE. The CDR3 loop reads CASSVGGRGANEKLFF. The CDR3 DNA reads TGTGCCAGCAGCGTAGGGGGGAGGGGGGCTAATGAAAAACTGTTTTTT. Complete variable domain (other parts from reference TRBV9 and TRBJ1-4): DSGVTQTPKHLITATGQRVTLRCSPRSGDLSVYWYQQSLDQGLQFLIQYYNGEERAKGNILERFSAQQFPDLHSELNLSSLELGDSALYFCASSVGGRGANEKLFFGSGTQLSVL.

The gene calls are TRBV4-2 and TRBJ1-5; D perhaps matches TRBD1 (5 bases). This CDR3 has 13 residues. Between the trimmed V and J ends, which lost 1 base and 6 bases, there was a span of 7 bases. Germline V CDR1 and CDR2: LGHNA, YNFKEQ. In nucleotides, the CDR3 is TGTGCCAGCAGCCAAGCAGGGTTTCAGCCCCAGCATTTT. Protein: CASSQAGFQPQHF.

The rearrangement uses TRBV14 and TRBJ2-4; the D gene is possibly TRBD2 (5 bases). The CDR3 contains 13 residues. V lost 0 bases and J 10 bases, leaving 10 bases between the germline ends. Germline V lookup: CDR1 SGHDN, CDR2 FVKESK. The CDR3 nucleotides are TGTGCCAGCAGCCAAGAGTACTCGGGGATTCAGTACTTC. Amino acids: CASSQEYSGIQYF.

There are a few counts of this clone. CDR3 protein: CASMFGQVNEKLFF. CDR3 coding DNA: TGTGCCAGCATGTTCGGTCAGGTTAATGAAAAACTGTTTTTT. The rearrangement uses TRBV28 and TRBJ1-4, with D unclear. V lost 7 bases to trimming and J lost 4 bases, with 13 bases between them. The CDR3 has 14 amino acids. The V gene's germline CDR1 is MDHEN and CDR2 SYDVKM.

Comments on this clone: Other DNA sequences in this specimen translate into the identical CDR3. The rearrangement links TRBV5-4 to TRBJ1-1; D unclear. Trimming left V 2 bases short and J 0 bases short, with 14 bases between. This CDR3 spans 16 amino acids. Germline CDR1 and CDR2: SGHNT and YYREEE (reference sequence). Here the CDR3 DNA reads TGTGCCAGCAGCTTTGGTGCGAGGGCCATGAACACTGAAGCTTTCTTT. This sequence encodes CASSFGARAMNTEAFF.

This clone was seen more than once but under ten times. The V and J genes are TRBV28 and TRBJ1-5, with a weak D call TRBD1 (5 bases). The CDR3 length is 14 residues. Trimming stripped 4 bases from V and 3 bases from J, with 10 bases between. Germline CDR1 reads MDHEN; CDR2 reads SYDVKM. CDR3 nucleotides: TGTGCCAGCAGTTACGACAGCTACAATCAGCCCCAGCATTTT. It encodes CASSYDSYNQPQHF.

The chain links TRBV7-2 to TRBJ2-1; 12 bases are a match to TRBD2. Per the germline V gene, CDR1 is SGHTA and CDR2 is FQGNSA. V was pared by 1 base and J by 2 bases, with 0 bases of the junction left unmatched. The CDR3 covers 16 residues. Written as DNA, the CDR3 is TGTGCCAGCAGCTTAGGGACTAGCGGGACCTACAATGAGCAGTTCTTC. Translating gives CASSLGTSGTYNEQFF.

The rearrangement uses TRBV20-1 and TRBJ1-2; D is unresolved. Germline V CDR1 and CDR2: DFQATT, SNEGSKA (reference sequence). This CDR3 is built from 11 residues. V lost 0 bases to trimming and J lost 8 bases, with 7 bases between them. In DNA, the CDR3 is TGCAGTGCTAGAGATCGGGGAGGCTACACCTTC. Translating it yields CSARDRGGYTF.

This rearrangement joins TRBV2 to TRBJ1-5; no clear D. The CDR3 is 15 residues long. Germline CDR1 and CDR2: SNHLY and FYNNEI. The V gene lost 3 bases and the J gene lost 0 bases, with 9 bases spanning the gap. CDR3 loop: CASSDGRNSNQPQHF. CDR3 in DNA: TGTGCCAGCAGTGATGGGAGGAATAGCAATCAGCCCCAGCATTTT.

The chain employs TRBV9 and TRBJ1-1, with D unclear. CDR1 and CDR2 (germline): SGDLS, YYNGEE. The CDR3 contains 14 residues. The V and J ends lost 2 bases and 0 bases respectively, with 8 bases between them. The CDR3 nucleotides read TGTGCCAGCAGCGTTAGAGGATTGAACACTGAAGCTTTCTTT. It translates to CASSVRGLNTEAFF.

The CDR3, as DNA: TGTGCCAGCAGCCGGACGGCCGGGACAGGGGGTTCACCCCTCCACTTT. Its translation: CASSRTAGTGGSPLHF. The chain joins TRBV7-2 to TRBJ1-6; 11 positions match TRBD1. V shed 5 bases and J 9 bases; nucleotides not matched to a gene: 9. This CDR3 has 16 amino acids. Looked up from germline, CDR1 is SGHTA and CDR2 is FQGNSA. Based on the CDR3 plus reference TRBV7-2 and TRBJ1-6, the full variable domain is GAGVSQSPSNKVTEKGKDVELRCDPISGHTALYWYRQSLGQGLEFLIYFQGNSAPDKSGLPSDRFSAERTGGSVSTLTIQRTQQEDSAVYLCASSRTAGTGGSPLHFGNGTRLTVT.

The chain has TRBV28 and TRBJ2-6; perhaps TRBD2 as D (5 bases). V was shortened by 6 bases and J by 0 bases, with 12 bases between the two germline ends. The CDR3 runs to 16 residues. Germline V gives CDR1 MDHEN, CDR2 SYDVKM. The CDR3 DNA reads TGTGCCAGCAGGACTACGCGGCGCTCTGGGGCCAACGTCCTGACTTTC. Protein sequence: CASRTTRRSGANVLTF.